The 29 T cell receptor beta chains reported below all come from one sample, sequenced in a study of CD8+CD57+ T cells in acquired aplastic anemia. TCR beta VDJ and CDR3 profiling used genomic DNA as template. TCRdb reprocessed the reads with MiXCR, giving one entry per CDR3 protein. The sample holds approximately 250,000 distinct CDR3 sequences, approximately 80% seen once. CD8+CD57+ cell expansion, shown by flow cytometry, had occurred in the patients selected for sequencing. The source material was sorted CD4+, CD8+, or CD8+CD57+ T cells (not recorded which) from PBMCs. These receptors were obtained from a human donor with aplastic anemia.

Regarding this clonotype: Relative to the germline gene, one junction end is altered; a read error may explain this. This sequence joins TRBV2 and TRBJ2-3; D gene uncertain. The J call is doubtful: the DNA matches TRBJ1-5 better. CDR1 SNHLY and CDR2 FYNNEI come from the germline V gene. The CDR3 loop spans 14 amino acids. CDR3 nucleotides: TGTGCCAGCAGTTTAGCTTATAGCCATCAGCCGCAGCATTTT. It encodes CASSLAYSHQPQHF.

Worth noting for this clonotype: At one end, the junction sequence differs from germline, possibly due to a read error. The chain combines TRBV7-8 with TRBJ1-6, with 8 bases matching TRBD1. Germline CDR1 and CDR2: SGHVS and FQNEAQ. This CDR3 has 14 amino acids. The CDR3 DNA sequence: TGTGCCAGCAGTTCGGACAGGGCACCCGCACCCCTCTACTTT. Protein: CASSSDRAPAPLYF.

The V gene is TRBV15, the J gene TRBJ1-1, with D possibly TRBD1 on 5 matching bases. The CDR3 has 15 amino acids. CDR1 and CDR2 from the germline V gene are LNHNV and YYDKDF (reference sequence). The germline V and J ends were trimmed by 8 bases and 4 bases, with 20 bases remaining between them. CDR3 amino acids: CATGVGGVGGTEAFF. In nucleotides, the CDR3 is TGTGCCACCGGGGTTGGAGGGGTCGGGGGCACTGAAGCTTTCTTT.

Note on this clonotype: This CDR3 fails to terminate in the conserved phenylalanine or tryptophan, so it likely reflects a read error. No DNA is shown, since the ends of the CDR3 on it are uncertain; the CDR3 is the one TCRdb lists. The V and J genes are TRBV7-6 and TRBJ2-1; TRBD1 reflects the table's D call only, with no check against the DNA. CDR1 and CDR2 from the germline V gene are SGHVS and FNYEAQ. The CDR3 sequence runs 13 residues, both termini included. CDR3 amino acids: CASSYGAREGLFG.

This chain uses TRBV19 with TRBJ2-3; the match to TRBD2 covers 8 bases. The CDR3 is 16 residues long. Looked up from germline, CDR1 is LNHDA and CDR2 is SQIVND (reference sequence). Trimming at V came to 6 bases and at J to 0 bases, leaving 8 bases not matched to a gene. CDR3 bases: TGTGCCAGTAGCGGGGGGGCCTCGGTGAGCACAGATACGCAGTATTTT. This gives the protein CASSGGASVSTDTQYF. The variable domain in full, with the rest retrieved from reference TRBV19 and TRBJ2-3, is DGGITQSPKYLFRKEGQNVTLSCEQNLNHDAMYWYRQDPGQGLRLIYYSQIVNDFQKGDIAEGYSVSREKKESFPLTVTSAQKNPTAFYLCASSGGASVSTDTQYFGPGTRLTVL.

Concerning this clonotype: At one of its ends the junction is not consistent with the germline gene, which may arise from a read error. The chain carries TRBV15 and TRBJ2-3; D not resolved. Germline assignment: CDR1 LNHNV and CDR2 YYDKDF (reference sequence). This CDR3 is built from 14 residues. The CDR3 DNA reads as TGTGCCAGCAGCAGAGGCAGAGATCCCGAGACGCAGTATTTT. Translated: CASSRGRDPETQYF. The full variable domain, its missing parts supplied by reference TRBV15 and TRBJ2-3, is DAMVIQNPRYQVTQFGKPVTLSCSQTLNHNVMYWYQQKSSQAPKLLFHYYDKDFNNEADTPDNFQSRRPNTSFCFLDIRSPGLGDTAMYLCASSRGRDPETQYFGPGTRLTVL.

The chain combines TRBV5-8 with TRBJ2-7; 8 bases align to TRBD2. This CDR3 has 15 amino acids. Germline loops: CDR1 SGHTS, CDR2 YDEGEE. For the CDR3, the DNA is TGCGCCAGCAGCTCCAGCGGGAGAACGACCTACGAGCAGTACGTC. Translation gives CASSSSGRTTYEQYV.

Notes on this clonotype: A clone one base away is much larger, so this may be a read error. V gene TRBV5-1 combines with J gene TRBJ2-1; D unclear. The CDR3 runs to 16 residues. V was shortened by 4 bases and J by 8 bases, with 22 bases between the two germline ends. In germline, CDR1 is SGHRS, CDR2 YFSETQ. DNA for the CDR3: TGCGCCAGCAGCGATTACAGCATCAACACGGGCGATGAGCAGTTCTTC. Protein: CASSDYSINTGDEQFF.

This clonotype was counted once. The rearrangement joins TRBV7-6 to TRBJ2-3; no definite D call. The J call may be wrong; the DNA end is better matched by TRBJ1-5. The CDR3 totals 13 residues. Germline V gene lookup returns CDR1 SGHVS and CDR2 FNYEAQ. CDR3 residues: CASSSQPTDTQHF. The DNA for the CDR3 is TGTGCCAGCTCCTCCCAGCCCACCGATACGCAGCATTTT.

Concerning this clonotype itself: Its ends do not fully match the called genes, so a read error is possible. The chain has TRBV7-2 and TRBJ1-1, with a weak D call TRBD1 (5 bases). Germline CDR1 reads SGHTA; CDR2 reads FQGNSA. This CDR3 is 13 amino acids long. The CDR3 region has the DNA TGTGCCAGCAGCCACAAAGGGGACCCTGAAGCTCAGTTT. Protein sequence: CASSHKGDPEAQF.

Of note for this clonotype: Mismatch with germline at one junction end may stem from a read error. The rearrangement uses TRBV15 and TRBJ2-7, with 9 bases that match TRBD1. The CDR3 sequence is 16 residues long. The germline V gene has CDR1 LNHNV and CDR2 YYDKDF (reference sequence). The CDR3 protein is CASSQDKGQGPYEHDF. In DNA form, the CDR3 reads TGTGCCAGCAGCCAAGACAAGGGACAGGGACCCTACGAGCACGACTTC. The full variable domain, with the rest looked up from reference TRBV15 and TRBJ2-7, is DAMVIQNPRYQVTQFGKPVTLSCSQTLNHNVMYWYQQKSSQAPKLLFHYYDKDFNNEADTPDNFQSRRPNTSFCFLDIRSPGLGDTAMYLCASSQDKGQGPYEHDFGPGTRLTVT.

In the case of this clonotype: A junction end diverges from the germline sequence, so it may reflect a read error. The chain employs TRBV19 and TRBJ1-1; no clear D. TRBJ2-1 explains the end of the DNA better; the J call may be wrong. The CDR3 sequence is 15 residues long. Germline CDR1 is LNHDA and CDR2 is SQIVND (reference sequence). The chain's CDR3 is CASSRPNRKNNEQFF. CDR3 in DNA: TGTGCCAGTAGTCGACCTAACAGAAAGAACAATGAACAGTTCTTC.

CDR3 DNA sequence: TGTGCCAGCAGCTGGGACGGCACCTACGAGCAGTACTTC. The encoded protein is CASSWDGTYEQYF. J is TRBJ2-7 and V is TRBV7-3; D is tentatively TRBD1 or TRBD2 (5 bases each). Germline V gene sequence: CDR1 SGHTA, CDR2 FQGTGA. V was pared by 4 bases and J by 2 bases, with 9 bases between. The CDR3 has 13 residues.

DNA of the CDR3: TGTGCCAGCAGCTTATCCGGCGGAGGGCAAGATGAAAATGAGCAGTTCTTC. Amino acids: CASSLSGGGQDENEQFF. V usage is TRBV7-3 and J usage is TRBJ2-1; perhaps TRBD2 as D (6 bases). Trimming took off 2 bases at V and 7 bases at J, with 21 bases between the two ends. The CDR3 runs to 17 residues. Per germline, CDR1 SGHTA and CDR2 FQGTGA.

As to this clonotype: As the CDR3 is not closed by the conserved phenylalanine or tryptophan, this likely results from a read error. No DNA is shown, since the ends of the CDR3 on it are uncertain; the CDR3 is the one TCRdb lists. This chain connects TRBV7-2 to TRBJ2-3; the D call TRBD2 from the table was never checked on the DNA. The CDR3 contains 13 residues when both ends are counted. Looked up from germline, CDR1 is SGHTA and CDR2 is FQGNSA. CDR3 residues: CASSLVVTSGDTQ.

The chain recombines TRBV5-6 with TRBJ2-1; weak D call: TRBD2 (5 bases). V was cut by 0 bases and J by 9 bases, with 13 bases left in between. Germline lookup yields CDR1 SGHDT and CDR2 YYEEEE. There are 14 residues in the CDR3. CDR3 nucleotides: TGTGCCAGCAGCTTGGAGAGGGTCTGGGGTGAGCAGTTCTTC. Amino acids: CASSLERVWGEQFF.

This clonotype has just a few counts. The V and J genes are TRBV7-2 and TRBJ1-6; D ambiguous. The CDR3 has 14 residues. Germline V gives CDR1 SGHTA, CDR2 FQGNSA. Trimming took 3 bases from V and 18 from J, leaving 21 bases between them. The CDR3 sequence is CASSLAGGPATHHF. The CDR3 DNA is TGTGCCAGCAGCTTGGCGGGAGGTCCCGCTACGCACCACTTT.

This chain links TRBV9 with TRBJ2-7; 8 bases line up with TRBD1. The germline V gene encodes CDR1 SGDLS and CDR2 YYNGEE. CDR3 length: 16 residues. V gave up 3 bases and J gave up 8 bases; unmatched junction bases: 16. CDR3 in amino acids: CASSDRTGNTGEQQYV. CDR3 nucleotide sequence: TGTGCCAGCAGCGACCGGACAGGGAACACCGGGGAGCAGCAGTACGTC.

This clonotype came up once. The chain uses TRBV24-1 and TRBJ1-2; D is ambiguous. CDR3 length: 11 residues. V gave up 7 bases and J gave up 13 bases, with 15 bases separating them. Per germline, CDR1 KGHDR and CDR2 SFDVKD. The CDR3 spells CATRARLATTF. In nucleotides, the CDR3 is TGTGCCACCAGAGCCCGCTTGGCAACCACCTTC.

A word on this clonotype: The limits of the CDR3 on the DNA are not certain, so only TCRdb's listed CDR3 is given. The chain has TRBV9 and TRBJ2-7; TRBD1, the table's D call, lacks a check against the DNA. CDR1 and CDR2 (germline): SGDLS, YYNGEE. Both ends counted, the CDR3 spans 13 residues. The CDR3 protein is CASGVAGTVQYFV.

The chain has TRBV5-1 and TRBJ2-5, with D possibly matching TRBD1 (6 bases). V dropped 4 bases and J dropped 9 bases, with 19 bases sitting between them. Germline values: CDR1 SGHRS, CDR2 YFSETQ. This CDR3 region has 14 residues. CDR3 sequence: CASSLDSNNQPQYF. CDR3 nucleotides: TGCGCCAGCAGCCTGGACAGTAATAATCAGCCCCAGTACTTC.

The chain uses TRBV7-4 and TRBJ2-2; possibly TRBD1 for D (6 bases). Germline-derived CDR1 and CDR2 are SGHVT and SQSDAQ. The CDR3 extends over 15 amino acids. The V and J ends lost 4 bases and 6 bases respectively, with 15 bases between them. The CDR3: CASSSPGHTAGELFF. In DNA form, the CDR3 reads TGTGCCAGCAGCTCGCCGGGACACACCGCCGGGGAGCTGTTTTTT.

A word on this clonotype: This is likely a read error, given that the CDR3 carries no conserved phenylalanine or tryptophan at its end. The DNA is omitted, as the CDR3 cannot be located on it reliably, and the CDR3 follows TCRdb's listing. The chain carries TRBV7-9 and TRBJ2-5; TRBD2 is taken as the D call from the table, unchecked against the DNA. Germline lookup yields CDR1 SEHNR and CDR2 FQNEAQ (reference sequence). The CDR3 region is 12 residues in length, termini included. The CDR3 loop reads CASSFQRSGGCC.

The chain is built from TRBV5-6 and TRBJ2-3; D remains unclear. CDR1 and CDR2 from the germline V gene are SGHDT and YYEEEE. V was trimmed by 4 bases and J by 2 bases, leaving 11 bases between them. CDR3 size: 14 residues. In DNA, the CDR3 is TGTGCCAGCAGCCAGCCCGCCCTCACAGATACGCAGTATTTT. Translation: CASSQPALTDTQYF.

The chain employs TRBV7-9 and TRBJ1-2, with a possible D match to TRBD1 (5 bases). The CDR3 spans 15 residues. The germline V gene has CDR1 SEHNR and CDR2 FQNEAQ (reference sequence). With 0 bases removed from V and 10 bases from J, the gap between germline ends came to 18 bases. For the CDR3, the DNA is TGTGCCAGCAGCTTAGCGGGTAGCTACGGGGCCAACTACACCTTC. As protein: CASSLAGSYGANYTF.

The chain links TRBV7-4 to TRBJ2-3, with no clear D. Germline CDR1 is SGHVT and CDR2 is SQSDAQ. With 5 bases removed from V and 13 bases from J, the gap between germline ends came to 16 bases. This CDR3 has 12 amino acids. The CDR3 DNA reads as TGTGCCAGCAGCGTAGGGTGGGTTCCGGAGTATTTT. Its protein product is CASSVGWVPEYF. Drawing the rest from reference TRBV7-4 and TRBJ2-3, the complete variable domain is GAGVSQSPRYKVAKRGRDVALRCDSISGHVTLYWYRQTLGQGSEVLTYSQSDAQRDKSGRPSGRFSAERPERSVSTLKIQRTEQGDSAVYLCASSVGWVPEYFGPGTRLTVL.

This clonotype showed up just a few times. The DNA is left out, because the CDR3 cannot be placed on it with certainty; the CDR3 is given as TCRdb lists it. The gene calls are TRBV7-9 and TRBJ2-5. Germline V gives CDR1 SEHNR, CDR2 FQNEAQ (reference sequence). The CDR3 is 17 amino acids long, termini counted. CDR3 residues: CASSAVAETQYFGTQYF.

The rearrangement uses TRBV9 and TRBJ1-1; D is ambiguous. The CDR3 length is 15 residues. Germline CDR1 reads SGDLS; CDR2 reads YYNGEE. The V end lost 4 bases, the J end lost 3 bases, and 16 bases lay between the germline ends. CDR3 DNA sequence: TGTGCCAGCAGCATAGATCTCACTGCGTACACTGAAGCTTTCTTT. Protein product: CASSIDLTAYTEAFF.

This clonotype came up a few times. The chain recombines TRBV7-3 with TRBJ2-5; unclear D gene. Germline CDR1 SGHTA, CDR2 FQGTGA. V dropped 5 bases and J dropped 8 bases, with 18 bases sitting between them. The CDR3 totals 14 residues. The CDR3 is CASSRVSGPDTQYF. For the CDR3, the DNA is TGTGCCAGCAGCAGAGTGTCCGGCCCCGATACCCAGTACTTC.